This T cell receptor beta chain was obtained from a study of T cell responses to AZD1222 COVID-19 vaccine. Study-wide findings and caveats: Clonal diversity was possibly underestimated, and the donors were mostly white British, with more females. A reported finding is that nearly half of spike-specific TCRs target unmutated variant regions. Every sample of the repertoires postdated the peak T cell response. There were vaccine-associated CD4 TCRs across spike, dominant at 160-218 and 743-854.

Points on this clone: Its antigen is unknown.

Repertoires were generated with immunoSEQ multiplex PCR, while TCRdb's copy carries only in-frame clones and drops some. This sample has roughly 70,000 clones, with around 90% found just once. With 3 bases clipped from V and 3 bases from J, the junction kept 6 bases outside the gene matches. The CDR3 covers 15 residues. CDR1 DFQATT and CDR2 SNEGSKA come from the germline V gene (reference sequence). The sample in question was peripheral blood, obtained 28 days after the second AZD1222 dose. This sequence originates from an adult who received the AZD1222 COVID-19 vaccine. The chain uses TRBV20-1 and TRBJ2-3; 10 bases match TRBD2. The CDR3 here is CSASFLAGVTDTQYF. As DNA, the CDR3 is TGCAGTGCTAGTTTCCTAGCGGGGGTTACAGATACGCAGTATTTT.